The 13 T cell receptor beta chains below were found in one sample sequenced in a study of shared clonotypes between healthy human individuals. Repertoires were generated with immunoSEQ multiplex PCR, while TCRdb's copy carries only in-frame clones and drops some. The top ten clones hold about 0.32% of a sample with about 380,000 clones, just over 95% of them seen once. The specimen sequenced was memory CD8+ T cells sorted from blood. The subset was: CD45RO+ cells pooled with CCR7-negative TemRA cells. The source of these receptors is a man aged 25-40 years in good health.

The chain links TRBV9 to TRBJ2-3, with 15 bases aligning to TRBD2. The V gene's germline CDR1 is SGDLS and CDR2 YYNGEE. Germline trimming cut 4 bases from V and 1 base from J; bases unmatched to any gene: 4. The CDR3 covers 17 residues. CDR3 amino acids: CASSYGLAGGGTDTQYF. CDR3 bases: TGTGCCAGCAGCTACGGACTAGCGGGAGGGGGCACAGATACGCAGTATTTT. The whole variable domain, remainder taken from reference TRBV9 and TRBJ2-3, is DSGVTQTPKHLITATGQRVTLRCSPRSGDLSVYWYQQSLDQGLQFLIQYYNGEERAKGNILERFSAQQFPDLHSELNLSSLELGDSALYFCASSYGLAGGGTDTQYFGPGTRLTVL.

The chain recombines TRBV29-1 with TRBJ1-1; no clear D gene. The CDR3 extends over 13 amino acids. Between the trimmed V and J ends, which lost 4 bases and 4 bases, there was a span of 13 bases. Per germline, CDR1 SQVTM and CDR2 ANQGSEA. CDR3 amino acids: CSVVLMAGTEAFF. For the CDR3, the DNA is TGCAGCGTTGTACTGATGGCCGGCACTGAAGCTTTCTTT. The whole variable domain, filled in from reference TRBV29-1 and TRBJ1-1, reads SAVISQKPSRDICQRGTSLTIQCQVDSQVTMMFWYRQQPGQSLTLIATANQGSEATYESGFVIDKFPISRPNLTFSTLTVSNMSPEDSSIYLCSVVLMAGTEAFFGQGTRLTVV.

V and J are TRBV6-5 and TRBJ2-7; D tentatively reads TRBD1 or TRBD2 (5 bases each). CDR1 is MNHEY, CDR2 SVGAGI, per germline. V was clipped by 2 bases and J by 0 bases, with 11 bases between them. This CDR3 has 15 amino acids. The CDR3 DNA sequence: TGTGCCAGCAGTTACCTGGGACGATACTCCTACGAGCAGTACTTC. Translation: CASSYLGRYSYEQYF.

The chain uses TRBV19 and TRBJ2-5, with TRBD1 as a possible D gene (5 bases). The CDR3 loop spans 13 amino acids. CDR1 and CDR2 from the germline V gene are LNHDA and SQIVND (reference sequence). V was trimmed by 3 bases and J by 5 bases, leaving 10 bases between them. CDR3 DNA sequence: TGTGCCAGTAGTATCTCCAGGGTGGAGACCCAGTACTTC. Translating it yields CASSISRVETQYF. Together with reference TRBV19 and TRBJ2-5, the CDR3 gives the full variable domain: DGGITQSPKYLFRKEGQNVTLSCEQNLNHDAMYWYRQDPGQGLRLIYYSQIVNDFQKGDIAEGYSVSREKKESFPLTVTSAQKNPTAFYLCASSISRVETQYFGPGTRLLVL.

The rearrangement joins TRBV28 to TRBJ1-4, with D hard to call. V was cut by 6 bases and J by 3 bases, with 14 bases left in between. Germline V gene data show CDR1 as MDHEN and CDR2 as SYDVKM. CDR3 size: 15 residues. CDR3 coding DNA: TGTGCCAGCAGCGGACGGCGAGCTCCTAATGAAAAACTGTTTTTT. Translating gives CASSGRRAPNEKLFF.

This clone was seen once. This chain uses TRBV9 with TRBJ1-5; D may be TRBD1 (6 bases). CDR3 length: 14 residues. Germline V gene lookup returns CDR1 SGDLS and CDR2 YYNGEE. V lost 0 bases and J lost 2, with 6 bases in between. DNA for the CDR3: TGTGCCAGCAGCGTAGGGACAGGCAATCAGCCCCAGCATTTT. Translating gives CASSVGTGNQPQHF.

Written as DNA, the CDR3 is TGCGCCAGCAGCCCCCTGGTCAATCAGCCCCAGCATTTT. Its protein product is CASSPLVNQPQHF. The V call is TRBV4-1, the J call TRBJ1-5; no reliable D call. Germline assignment: CDR1 MGHRA and CDR2 YSYEKL. Trimming left V 4 bases short and J 3 bases short, with 7 bases between. There are 13 residues in the CDR3.

The chain links TRBV1 to TRBJ2-7; no DNA check was done on the table's D call, TRBD2. TRBV1 is a listed pseudogene. CDR3 length: 17 residues. The CDR3: CTSSPARAGGPKYEQYF. CDR3 coding DNA: TGCACCAGCAGCCCCGCAAGAGCGGGAGGGCCGAAGTACGAGCAGTACTTC.

The rearrangement joins TRBV2 to TRBJ2-5; D gene ambiguous. V was trimmed by 4 bases and J by 5 bases, leaving 5 bases between them. Germline values: CDR1 SNHLY, CDR2 FYNNEI. This CDR3 contains 11 residues. CDR3 DNA: TGTGCCAGCAGTGTATCGGAGACCCAGTACTTC. Protein product: CASSVSETQYF.

The chain carries TRBV5-6 and TRBJ2-2, with 8 bases matching TRBD1. Trimming took 4 bases from V and 6 from J; bases not matched to a gene: 8. Looked up from germline, CDR1 is SGHDT and CDR2 is YYEEEE. CDR3 size: 15 residues. This CDR3 is CASSLGQGAAGELFF. DNA of the CDR3: TGTGCCAGCAGCCTGGGGCAGGGGGCCGCCGGGGAGCTGTTTTTT.

The chain joins TRBV30 to TRBJ2-5, with TRBD2 matching 9 bases. V gave up 4 bases and J gave up 2 bases; unmatched junction bases: 11. Germline V gene lookup returns CDR1 GTSNPN and CDR2 SVGIG (reference sequence). The CDR3 length is 16 residues. CDR3 sequence (DNA): TGTGCCTGGACCGGGGGGCTAGCGGGATCACAAGAGACCCAGTACTTC. The encoded protein is CAWTGGLAGSQETQYF.

The rearrangement uses TRBV28 and TRBJ1-2, with unresolved D. Between the trimmed V and J ends, which lost 2 bases and 7 bases, there was a span of 8 bases. This CDR3 has 12 residues. CDR1 and CDR2 from the germline V gene are MDHEN and SYDVKM. CDR3 sequence: CASSLRASGYTF. In DNA form, the CDR3 reads TGTGCCAGCAGTTTAAGGGCTTCTGGCTACACCTTC.

This chain's CDR3 is CAIRTDSGANVLTF. CDR3 DNA sequence: TGTGCCATCAGGACAGACTCTGGGGCCAACGTCCTGACTTTC. The V and J genes are TRBV10-3 and TRBJ2-6; tentatively, D is TRBD1 (5 bases). From germline, CDR1 is ENHRY and CDR2 SYGVKD. The CDR3 extends over 14 amino acids. Trimming pared 6 bases from V and 0 bases from J, leaving 6 bases between.